Listed here are 17 T cell receptor beta chains from one sample, sequenced in a study of vaccination effects on CD4 cells after COVID-19. Within the ViraFEST assay, antigen-specific CD4+ T cells underwent expansion with viral peptide pools prior to sequencing. Cells that had been cultured for approximately ten days were the source of isolated CD4+ T cells. Among the vaccine recipients, none had a prior SARS-CoV-2 infection, and nucleocapsid antibodies were negative. Sequenced by immunoSEQ multiplex PCR; TCRdb stores in-frame clones only, minus some. Among tens of thousands of clones listed, under 75% were seen once. Their antigen targets remain unknown. The sample consisted of CD4+ T cells from PBMCs cultured with HCoV-OC43 spike peptides, taken before COVID-19 vaccination. Subset meaning: HCoV-OC43 spike overlapping peptide pool stimulation. All receptors derive from a human donor who received a COVID-19 vaccine.

This chain connects TRBV3-1 (or the pseudogene TRBV3-2) to TRBJ1-6; 8 bases fit TRBD1. This CDR3 contains 16 residues. V dropped 3 bases and J dropped 6; count of bases not matched to a gene: 7. CDR1 and CDR2 (germline): LGHDT, YNNKEL (reference sequence). For the CDR3, the DNA is TGTGCCAGCAGCCACACGACAGGGGCACTTAATTCACCCCTCCACTTT. It codes for CASSHTTGALNSPLHF.

The chain uses TRBV6-5 and TRBJ1-3, with TRBD1 matching over 9 bases. V gave up 6 bases and J gave up 4 bases; unmatched junction bases: 7. There are 15 residues in the CDR3. CDR1 MNHEY and CDR2 SVGAGI come from the germline V gene. For the CDR3, the DNA is TGTGCCAGCAGCCGGACAGGGGTTGGCGGAAACACCATATATTTT. Its protein product is CASSRTGVGGNTIYF.

This clone was observed once. V gene TRBV5-6 combines with J gene TRBJ2-2; D unclear. This CDR3 comprises 15 residues. CDR1 and CDR2 from the germline V gene are SGHDT and YYEEEE. Trimming removed 1 base at V and 2 bases at J, with 9 bases between. The DNA for the CDR3 is TGTGCCAGCAGCTTGCAGAGCCGAAACACCGGGGAGCTGTTTTTT. This codes for CASSLQSRNTGELFF.

The genes are TRBV3-1 (or the pseudogene TRBV3-2) and TRBJ2-1, with TRBD2 as a possible D gene (5 bases). Germline V gene sequence: CDR1 LGHDT, CDR2 YNNKEL (reference sequence). V lost 4 bases and J 5 bases, leaving 21 bases between the germline ends. The CDR3 is 17 amino acids. DNA of the CDR3: TGTGCCAGCAGCCCCCCCTGGGGAGCGGACCTAAACAATGAGCAGTTCTTC. Translation: CASSPPWGADLNNEQFF.

The genes are TRBV30 and TRBJ1-5; 8 positions match TRBD1. V gave up 3 bases and J gave up 8 bases; unmatched junction bases: 12. The length of the CDR3 is 15 residues. Germline V gene sequence: CDR1 GTSNPN, CDR2 SVGIG (reference sequence). CDR3 nucleotides: TGTGCCTGGAGCCCGCCAGACAGGGGAATAAAGCCCCAGCATTTT. It translates to CAWSPPDRGIKPQHF.

Only a few counts were recorded for this clone. This chain uses TRBV5-1 with TRBJ1-1, with D perhaps matching TRBD1 (6 bases). There are 16 residues in the CDR3. The V end lost 3 bases, the J end lost 0 bases, and 15 bases lay between the germline ends. The germline CDR1 and CDR2 sequences are SGHRS and YFSETQ. In DNA form, the CDR3 reads TGCGCCAGCAGCTCCCTGACAGGAACCATGAACACTGAAGCTTTCTTT. Residues: CASSSLTGTMNTEAFF.

This clone is a singleton in its sample. The CDR3 nucleotides read TGTGCCAGTAGGTTCCTATACTTGAACACCGGGGAGCTGTTTTTT. Amino acid sequence: CASRFLYLNTGELFF. The chain combines TRBV19 with TRBJ2-2; no reliable D call. The CDR3 sequence is 15 residues long. The germline gives CDR1 LNHDA, CDR2 SQIVND (reference sequence). The ends were cut back, 6 bases at V and 1 base at J, with 12 bases in the middle.

This clone was found once. The V call is TRBV6-5, the J call TRBJ2-1; 8 nucleotides line up with TRBD2. The germline V gene has CDR1 MNHEY and CDR2 SVGAGI. The trim removed 2 bases at V and 7 bases at J, leaving 4 bases unmatched. The CDR3 is 14 residues long. The CDR3 reads CASSYRGGRNEQFF. The DNA for the CDR3 is TGTGCCAGCAGTTACCGGGGGGGACGGAATGAGCAGTTCTTC.

The V and J genes are TRBV6-6 and TRBJ1-2; D ambiguous. The CDR3 is 14 amino acids. V dropped 8 bases and J dropped 0 bases, with 13 bases sitting between them. Germline lookup yields CDR1 MNHNY and CDR2 SVGAGI (reference sequence). CDR3 sequence: CASRGGQSNYGYTF. The CDR3 coding sequence is TGTGCCAGCCGCGGAGGGCAGTCTAACTATGGCTACACCTTC.

This clone was detected a few times. This chain uses TRBV6-2 or TRBV6-3 with TRBJ2-5, with no clear D. The CDR3 consists of 14 residues. Per germline, CDR1 MNHEY and CDR2 SVGEGT. Between the trimmed V and J ends, which lost 5 bases and 0 bases, there was a span of 10 bases. The CDR3 sequence is CASSPGRYQETQYF. The DNA for the CDR3 is TGTGCCAGCAGTCCCGGCAGGTACCAAGAGACCCAGTACTTC.

There are a few counts of this clone. V usage is TRBV9 and J usage is TRBJ2-2; D not certain. Per germline, CDR1 SGDLS and CDR2 YYNGEE. The CDR3 has 14 amino acids. Trimming stripped 4 bases from V and 1 base from J, with 8 bases between. The CDR3 reads CASSPSGNTGELFF. DNA of the CDR3: TGTGCCAGCAGCCCCTCGGGGAACACCGGGGAGCTGTTTTTT.

The CDR3 DNA reads TGTGCCAGCTCACCCCCGGGGCAGTCGAACACCGGGGAGCTGTTTTTT. Protein sequence: CASSPPGQSNTGELFF. The chain employs TRBV18 and TRBJ2-2, with D possibly being TRBD1 or TRBD2 (5 bases each). Germline lookup yields CDR1 KGHSH and CDR2 LQKENI. V shed 3 bases and J shed 0 bases, with 11 bases lying between them. This CDR3 has 16 residues.

This chain uses TRBV5-1 with TRBJ1-1; 8 bases are a match to TRBD1. Germline V lookup: CDR1 SGHRS, CDR2 YFSETQ. Trimming removed 1 base from V and 4 bases from J; junction bases left unmatched: 9. The CDR3 has 16 residues. CDR3 nucleotides: TGCGCCAGCAGCTTGTCAGGACAGGGAGCGGGCACTGAAGCTTTCTTT. Translation: CASSLSGQGAGTEAFF.

The rearrangement uses TRBV7-9 and TRBJ2-3; D gene ambiguous. V was pared by 1 base and J by 5 bases, with 13 bases between. The CDR3 has 15 residues. CDR1 and CDR2 from the germline V gene are SEHNR and FQNEAQ (reference sequence). The DNA for the CDR3 is TGTGCCAGCAGCTTAGGAGCCGGAGTTGGAGATACGCAGTATTTT. It yields the protein CASSLGAGVGDTQYF.

The J gene is TRBJ1-1, the V gene TRBV10-3, with a tentative D call TRBD1 (5 bases). CDR3 length equals 14 residues. Germline V lookup: CDR1 ENHRY, CDR2 SYGVKD. V lost 0 bases, J lost 1 base, and 6 bases lay in between. The CDR3 sequence is CAISESGGNTEAFF. CDR3 coding DNA: TGTGCCATCAGTGAGTCGGGGGGGAACACTGAAGCTTTCTTT.

The chain joins TRBV5-1 to TRBJ2-1, with D possibly being TRBD1 or TRBD2 (5 bases each). The CDR3 loop spans 15 amino acids. CDR1 is SGHRS and CDR2 is YFSETQ in the germline V gene. Deletions cut 1 base from V and 10 bases from J, with 18 bases between. The CDR3 protein is CASSLPRGQGGEQFF. For the CDR3, the DNA is TGCGCCAGCAGCTTGCCCCGCGGGCAGGGTGGCGAGCAGTTCTTC.

This rearrangement joins TRBV5-5 to TRBJ2-2; 11 nucleotides line up with TRBD2. Per germline, CDR1 SGHKS and CDR2 YYEKEE (reference sequence). V was clipped by 3 bases and J by 1 base; unmatched bases: 2. The CDR3 is 16 amino acids. The CDR3 here is CASSSLAGGNTGELFF. CDR3 bases: TGTGCCAGCAGCTCCCTAGCGGGGGGGAACACCGGGGAGCTGTTTTTT. Looking up the rest from reference TRBV5-5 and TRBJ2-2 gives the full variable domain: DAGVTQSPTHLIKTRGQQVTLRCSPISGHKSVSWYQQVLGQGPQFIFQYYEKEERGRGNFPDRFSARQFPNYSSELNVNALLLGDSALYLCASSSLAGGNTGELFFGEGSRLTVL.